The rows below give T cell receptor beta chains drawn from one sample of a study of blood T cell repertoires in COVID-19. Profiling relied on immunoSEQ multiplex PCR, and the TCRdb table lists in-frame clones only, not all of them. This sample yields roughly 250,000 clones, of which more than 85% are seen a single time; around 0.84% belongs to the top ten. The sequencing input was peripheral blood. The receptors were sampled from a young man with acute or convalescent COVID-19. Both conserved end residues are part of each CDR3.

cdr3_aa: CASSSSLSDTQYF; v_call: TRBV7-3; j_call: TRBJ2-3
cdr3_aa: CASSGKGGADTEAFF; v_call: TRBV5-4; j_call: TRBJ1-1
cdr3_aa: CASSPRTGSPLHF; v_call: TRBV18; j_call: TRBJ1-6
cdr3_aa: CASSFARDIVYGYTF; v_call: TRBV27; j_call: TRBJ1-2
cdr3_aa: CASSIGNTEAFF; v_call: TRBV19; j_call: TRBJ1-1
cdr3_aa: CASSLVPGMNSPLHF; v_call: TRBV5-1; j_call: TRBJ1-6
cdr3_aa: CASSYSRTVLETQYF; v_call: TRBV6-5; j_call: TRBJ2-5
cdr3_aa: CASSSWGVGGGNTIYF; v_call: TRBV28; j_call: TRBJ1-3
cdr3_aa: CASSLDPSGAYNEQFF; v_call: TRBV5-1; j_call: TRBJ2-1
cdr3_aa: CASSLERGEKLFF; v_call: TRBV5-1; j_call: TRBJ1-4
cdr3_aa: CASRTDGGDTEAFF; v_call: TRBV2; j_call: TRBJ1-1
cdr3_aa: CASSLGGTRASEQFF; v_call: TRBV11-2; j_call: TRBJ2-1
cdr3_aa: CASSVTVNTEAFF; v_call: TRBV11-3; j_call: TRBJ1-1
cdr3_aa: CASSFLLSSGANVLTF; v_call: TRBV28; j_call: TRBJ2-6
cdr3_aa: CASSAGGVAGVREQFF; v_call: TRBV9; j_call: TRBJ2-1
cdr3_aa: CAWSRRGGGTNYGYTF; v_call: TRBV30; j_call: TRBJ1-2
cdr3_aa: CASSGPDSGRTDTQYF; v_call: TRBV9; j_call: TRBJ2-3